This TCR beta chain derives from a study of T cell responses to AZD1222 COVID-19 vaccine. Germline trimming cut 3 bases from V and 3 bases from J; bases unmatched to any gene: 4. The CDR3 is 16 amino acids. Germline V lookup: CDR1 SGHDN, CDR2 FVKESK. Study-level findings and limits: Two AZD1222 doses significantly raised spike-specific TCR breadth and depth over controls.

Repertoires were generated with immunoSEQ multiplex PCR, while TCRdb's copy carries only in-frame clones and drops some. Of some 150,000 clones in the sample, more than 80% were seen once. In regard to this clone: Its matching antigen is unknown.

This sequence joins TRBV14 and TRBJ2-1; 11 bases match TRBD2. The sample consisted of peripheral blood, taken 28 days after the second AZD1222 dose. This clonotype was sampled from an adult who received the AZD1222 COVID-19 vaccine. The CDR3 sequence: CASSHGTSGYYNEQFF. In nucleotides, the CDR3 is TGTGCCAGCAGCCATGGGACTAGCGGTTACTACAATGAGCAGTTCTTC. Looking up the rest from reference TRBV14 and TRBJ2-1 gives the full variable domain: EAGVTQFPSHSVIEKGQTVTLRCDPISGHDNLYWYRRVMGKEIKFLLHFVKESKQDESGMPNNRFLAERTGGTYSTLKVQPAELEDSGVYFCASSHGTSGYYNEQFFGPGTRLTVL.